This T cell receptor (beta chain) emerged from a study of blood T cells in healthy people across ages. Study outcomes and limitations: Total diversity from one million sequenced T cells was likely underestimated.

Primed by a sample-barcoded 5' primer and a J-beta primer mix, a second PCR proceeded for about 6 to 11 cycles. Each CDR3 protein gets one entry after TCRdb re-called the 5' RACE reads with MiXCR. The table has 900,000 to 950,000 distinct CDR3 sequences, about 27% seen once. On this clonotype: Its antigen remains unknown.

Trimming shortened V by 4 bases and J by 8 bases, and 16 bases separated the two germline ends. The CDR3 length is 14 residues. CDR1 and CDR2 (germline): SGHRS, YFSETQ. This sample also belongs to another study, concerning T cells of mothers and their children.

The sequence derives from a woman between 40 and 55 years old in good health. The chain joins TRBV5-1 to TRBJ2-1; D may be TRBD1 (5 bases). The sample consisted of blood. The chain's CDR3 is CASSPDRKGDEQFF. CDR3 nucleotides: TGCGCCAGCAGCCCCGATCGGAAAGGGGATGAGCAGTTCTTC.